Shown below are 10 T cell receptor beta chains from a single sample sequenced in a study of blood T cell repertoires in COVID-19. Repertoires were generated with immunoSEQ multiplex PCR, while TCRdb's copy carries only in-frame clones and drops some. Of nearly 350,000 clones listed, about 90% are singletons. The sequencing input was peripheral blood. The receptor source for this set is a woman between 50 and 59 years old with COVID-19, enrolled during active disease.

This chain links TRBV5-1 with TRBJ1-2, with D possibly TRBD1 on 6 matching bases. CDR3 length: 15 residues. V lost 4 bases and J lost 9, with 22 bases in between. Germline CDR1 reads SGHRS; CDR2 reads YFSETQ. In DNA, the CDR3 is TGCGCCAGCAGCCCGGGAGGCCGGGACACGGTGCGCTACACCTTC. This sequence encodes CASSPGGRDTVRYTF.

In this sample, this clone turned up a few times. The V gene is TRBV2, the J gene TRBJ2-2; D gene ambiguous. Per germline, CDR1 SNHLY and CDR2 FYNNEI. The CDR3 is 15 residues long. V was clipped by 8 bases and J by 5 bases, with 18 bases between them. CDR3 residues: CASAVGSARTGELFF. The CDR3 region has the DNA TGTGCCAGCGCCGTCGGGTCCGCGAGGACCGGGGAGCTGTTTTTT.

V and J are TRBV7-6 and TRBJ1-1; D possibly corresponds to TRBD1 (6 bases). The V and J ends lost 4 bases and 1 base respectively, with 13 bases between them. Per germline, CDR1 SGHVS and CDR2 FNYEAQ. The CDR3 contains 15 residues. CDR3 bases: TGTGCCAGCAGCTCTAATTTACAGGGGAACACTGAAGCTTTCTTT. It encodes CASSSNLQGNTEAFF.

This clone has just one count. V gene TRBV7-9 combines with J gene TRBJ2-5; 8 nucleotides agree with TRBD2. The CDR3 has 17 residues. The junction had 16 bases not matched to a gene; V was cut back by 6 bases and J by 4 bases. The germline gives CDR1 SEHNR, CDR2 FQNEAQ (reference sequence). The CDR3 reads CASRNYRGERERETQYF. The CDR3, as DNA: TGTGCCAGCAGAAATTATAGGGGGGAGCGGGAGCGAGAGACCCAGTACTTC.

This rearrangement joins TRBV6-5 to TRBJ2-1, with TRBD1 matching 9 bases. This CDR3 is 16 amino acids long. V trimming: 2 bases; J trimming: 3 bases; junction bases outside the gene matches: 5. Germline CDR1 is MNHEY and CDR2 is SVGAGI. In nucleotides, the CDR3 is TGTGCCAGCAGTTACCGGACAGGGGCTTTCTACAATGAGCAGTTCTTC. It codes for CASSYRTGAFYNEQFF.

The chain carries TRBV5-1 and TRBJ2-3; unclear D gene. The CDR3 is 14 amino acids. V was pared by 4 bases and J by 2 bases, with 11 bases between. Germline-derived CDR1 and CDR2 are SGHRS and YFSETQ. CDR3 DNA: TGCGCCAGCAGCCTCGAGTGGGCCACAGATACGCAGTATTTT. Translating gives CASSLEWATDTQYF.

The V call is TRBV29-1, the J call TRBJ2-3; unclear D gene. V lost 6 bases, J lost 5 bases, and 12 bases lay in between. The length of the CDR3 is 12 residues. Germline CDR1 SQVTM, CDR2 ANQGSEA. CDR3 nucleotides: TGCAGCGTCGTTGCACAGCAAGATACGCAGTATTTT. This encodes CSVVAQQDTQYF.

The chain links TRBV6-6 to TRBJ1-1; the match to TRBD1 covers 9 bases. This CDR3 has 12 residues. In germline, CDR1 is MNHNY, CDR2 SVGAGI (reference sequence). With 5 bases clipped from V and 10 bases from J, the junction kept 5 bases outside the gene matches. CDR3 nucleotides: TGTGCCAGCAGTCCTTGGACAGGGGCAGCTTTCTTT. Residues: CASSPWTGAAFF.

The V call is TRBV10-3, the J call TRBJ1-2, with 8 bases that match TRBD1. CDR1 and CDR2 (germline): ENHRY, SYGVKD. J lost 4 bases, V lost 11 bases, and 9 bases had no gene match. This CDR3 spans 13 amino acids. The CDR3 DNA reads as TGTGCCTGCTCCGGGACAGGAGCCTATGGCTACACCTTC. Its protein product is CACSGTGAYGYTF.

The chain is built from TRBV13 and TRBJ1-2, with no clear D. CDR1 is PRHDT and CDR2 is FYEKMQ in the germline V gene (reference sequence). The CDR3 loop spans 14 amino acids. The V gene lost 5 bases and the J gene lost 6 bases, with 16 bases spanning the gap. CDR3 bases: TGTGCCAGCAGCGGCCCCGGGGAACTCGATGGCTACACCTTC. This codes for CASSGPGELDGYTF.